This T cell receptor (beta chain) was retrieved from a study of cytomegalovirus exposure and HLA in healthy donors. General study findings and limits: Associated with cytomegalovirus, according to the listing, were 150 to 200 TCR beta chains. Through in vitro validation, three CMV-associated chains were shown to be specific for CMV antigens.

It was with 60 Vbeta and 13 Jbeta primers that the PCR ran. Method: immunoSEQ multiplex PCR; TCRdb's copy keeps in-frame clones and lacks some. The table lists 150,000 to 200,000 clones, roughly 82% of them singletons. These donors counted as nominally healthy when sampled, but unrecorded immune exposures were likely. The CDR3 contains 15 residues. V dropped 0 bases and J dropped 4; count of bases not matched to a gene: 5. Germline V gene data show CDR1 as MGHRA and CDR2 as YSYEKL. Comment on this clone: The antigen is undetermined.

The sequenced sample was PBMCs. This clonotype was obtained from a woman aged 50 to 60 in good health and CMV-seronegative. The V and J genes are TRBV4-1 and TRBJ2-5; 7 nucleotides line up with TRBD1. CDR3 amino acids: CASSQEVRQGETQYF. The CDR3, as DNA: TGCGCCAGCAGCCAAGAGGTTCGACAGGGAGAGACCCAGTACTTC.